The 19 T cell receptor beta chains below were found in one sample sequenced in a study of blood T cell repertoires in COVID-19. Produced via immunoSEQ multiplex PCR; TCRdb's table is partial and in-frame only. The sample has hundreds of thousands of clones, roughly 79% seen once; the top ten hold around 7.2%. Material for sequencing was peripheral blood. The receptors originated from a woman older than 75 with COVID-19, enrolled during active disease.

The rearrangement joins TRBV19 to TRBJ1-5; a possible D gene is TRBD1 (5 bases). The CDR3 runs 15 residues. Germline V gene sequence: CDR1 LNHDA, CDR2 SQIVND (reference sequence). Trimming left V 2 bases short and J 0 bases short, with 8 bases between. CDR3 sequence (DNA): TGTGCCAGTAGTATAATGGACATTAGCAATCAGCCCCAGCATTTT. It encodes CASSIMDISNQPQHF.

The chain carries TRBV6-4 and TRBJ2-1; tentative D call: TRBD2 (5 bases). V shed 5 bases and J shed 0 bases, with 8 bases lying between them. The CDR3 is 14 amino acids. Germline V CDR1 and CDR2: MRHNA, SNTAGT. The CDR3 loop is CASSPTSSYNEQFF. In nucleotides, the CDR3 is TGTGCCAGCAGTCCCACTAGCTCCTACAATGAGCAGTTCTTC.

The chain employs TRBV7-3 and TRBJ2-2; TRBD2 agrees at 7 bases. CDR1 SGHTA and CDR2 FQGTGA come from the germline V gene. The J segment lost 0 bases and the V segment lost 3 bases, leaving 1 base of the junction unmatched. The CDR3 length is 15 residues. The CDR3 coding sequence is TGTGCCAGCAGCTTGGGAGGGACGAACACCGGGGAGCTGTTTTTT. It is translated as CASSLGGTNTGELFF. Complete variable domain (other parts from reference TRBV7-3 and TRBJ2-2): GAGVSQTPSNKVTEKGKYVELRCDPISGHTALYWYRQSLGQGPEFLIYFQGTGAADDSGLPNDRFFAVRPEGSVSTLKIQRTERGDSAVYLCASSLGGTNTGELFFGEGSRLTVL.

The gene calls are TRBV6-2 or TRBV6-3 and TRBJ1-1; 10 nucleotides agree with TRBD1. CDR3 size: 17 residues. The J segment lost 4 bases and the V segment lost 2 bases, leaving 10 bases of the junction unmatched. Germline V gives CDR1 MNHEY, CDR2 SVGEGT. The CDR3 bases are TGTGCCAGCAGTTACACGCTTTACCGGGACAGGGGCACTGAAGCTTTCTTT. Encoded protein: CASSYTLYRDRGTEAFF.

The V gene is TRBV28, the J gene TRBJ1-2, with D possibly TRBD1 on 6 matching bases. CDR3 length equals 16 residues. CDR1 is MDHEN and CDR2 is SYDVKM in the germline V gene. Trimming pared 3 bases from V and 2 bases from J, leaving 16 bases between. CDR3 sequence: CASSFPRTELNYGYTF. The CDR3 nucleotides read TGTGCCAGCAGTTTCCCCCGGACAGAGCTAAACTATGGCTACACCTTC.

The chain links TRBV4-3 to TRBJ2-3, with 7 bases identical to TRBD2. CDR3 size: 16 residues. V gave up 1 base and J gave up 1 base; unmatched junction bases: 5. Germline V gene sequence: CDR1 LGHNA, CDR2 YSLEER. CDR3 nucleotides: TGCGCCAGCAGCCAAGTTAAAACTAGCGGCACAGATACGCAGTATTTT. Translation: CASSQVKTSGTDTQYF.

The gene calls are TRBV11-3 and TRBJ2-5; tentatively, D is TRBD2 (6 bases). The germline V and J ends were trimmed by 1 base and 5 bases, with 14 bases remaining between them. This CDR3 is built from 15 residues. Germline CDR1 SGHNT, CDR2 YENEEA. The CDR3 coding sequence is TGTGCCAGCAGCTTAGGACTAGAGGGGAGCGAGACCCAGTACTTC. It specifies CASSLGLEGSETQYF.

The chain uses TRBV5-1 and TRBJ1-1; D call uncertain. Between the trimmed V and J ends, which lost 3 bases and 1 base, there was a span of 7 bases. The germline V gene has CDR1 SGHRS and CDR2 YFSETQ. The CDR3 has 13 residues. CDR3 bases: TGCGCCAGCAGCTATGGCACGAACACTGAAGCTTTCTTT. Translating it yields CASSYGTNTEAFF. Full variable domain (remainder filled in from reference TRBV5-1 and TRBJ1-1): KAGVTQTPRYLIKTRGQQVTLSCSPISGHRSVSWYQQTPGQGLQFLFEYFSETQRNKGNFPGRFSGRQFSNSRSEMNVSTLELGDSALYLCASSYGTNTEAFFGQGTRLTVV.

This chain links TRBV30 with TRBJ2-2; 7 bases are a match to TRBD1. The V gene's germline CDR1 is GTSNPN and CDR2 SVGIG (reference sequence). After removal of 3 bases from V and 6 bases from J, the junction contained 7 bases not matched to a gene. CDR3 length: 14 amino acids. CDR3 protein: CAWRSTGASGELFF. The CDR3 DNA follows: TGTGCCTGGAGGTCTACAGGGGCATCCGGGGAGCTGTTTTTT.

The gene calls are TRBV7-3 and TRBJ2-3; TRBD2 matches at 7 bases. After removal of 5 bases from V and 5 bases from J, the junction contained 10 bases not matched to a gene. The CDR3 runs to 15 residues. Germline assignment: CDR1 SGHTA and CDR2 FQGTGA. CDR3 in amino acids: CASSLGYGEGDTQYF. CDR3 nucleotides: TGTGCCAGCAGCCTAGGCTACGGGGAGGGAGATACGCAGTATTTT.

The chain carries TRBV2 and TRBJ1-1; perhaps TRBD1 as D (6 bases). With 9 bases removed from V and 0 bases from J, the gap between germline ends came to 11 bases. The V gene's germline CDR1 is SNHLY and CDR2 FYNNEI. The CDR3 runs 13 residues. CDR3 in amino acids: CASGQGMNTEAFF. The CDR3 coding sequence is TGTGCCAGTGGGCAGGGGATGAACACTGAAGCTTTCTTT.

There are a few counts of this clone. V usage is TRBV9 and J usage is TRBJ1-6; possible D gene TRBD1, 6 bases. CDR1 and CDR2 from the germline V gene are SGDLS and YYNGEE. The CDR3 runs to 15 residues. V was cut by 1 base and J by 7 bases, with 12 bases left in between. The CDR3 DNA is TGTGCCAGCAGCGTACACCCAGGGGAAAATTCACCCCTCCACTTT. Its translation: CASSVHPGENSPLHF. Complete variable domain (other parts from reference TRBV9 and TRBJ1-6): DSGVTQTPKHLITATGQRVTLRCSPRSGDLSVYWYQQSLDQGLQFLIQYYNGEERAKGNILERFSAQQFPDLHSELNLSSLELGDSALYFCASSVHPGENSPLHFGNGTRLTVT.

The rearrangement links TRBV28 to TRBJ2-7; 10 bases are shared with TRBD1. The CDR3 is made up of 13 amino acids. J was trimmed by 3 bases and V by 10 bases; bases with no gene match: 6. Per the germline V gene, CDR1 is MDHEN and CDR2 is SYDVKM. CDR3 bases: TGTGCCACGGAGCGGGACAGGGGCTACGAGCAGTACTTC. This translates into CATERDRGYEQYF.

The V and J genes are TRBV11-2 and TRBJ2-2; 11 nucleotides align to TRBD1. Trimming at V came to 5 bases and at J to 6 bases, leaving 11 bases not matched to a gene. The CDR3 contains 17 residues. Germline V CDR1 and CDR2: SGHAT, FQNNGV. The CDR3 DNA is TGTGCCAGCAGCGTCTGGACAGGGGGCGCGATATCCGGGGAGCTGTTTTTT. Translation: CASSVWTGGAISGELFF.

This chain uses TRBV9 with TRBJ2-1; unclear D gene. Germline V gene sequence: CDR1 SGDLS, CDR2 YYNGEE. V gave up 4 bases and J gave up 0 bases, with 11 bases separating them. The CDR3 totals 15 residues. The CDR3 region is CASSPTLSSYNEQFF. Written as DNA, the CDR3 is TGTGCCAGCAGCCCCACTCTGAGCTCCTACAATGAGCAGTTCTTC.

The J gene is TRBJ1-2, the V gene TRBV6-5; a weak D match, TRBD1 (6 bases). This CDR3 is 14 amino acids long. Germline V gene data show CDR1 as MNHEY and CDR2 as SVGAGI. V lost 4 bases to trimming and J lost 0 bases, with 9 bases between them. The CDR3 protein is CASSSDSTNYGYTF. The CDR3 DNA reads TGTGCCAGCAGTTCGGACAGCACTAACTATGGCTACACCTTC.

V is TRBV7-9 and J is TRBJ1-1, with a tentative D call TRBD1 (6 bases). This CDR3 comprises 15 residues. CDR1 SEHNR and CDR2 FQNEAQ come from the germline V gene (reference sequence). V was cut by 0 bases and J by 6 bases, with 14 bases left in between. CDR3 sequence reads: CASSLASLGGPEAFF. DNA of the CDR3: TGTGCCAGCAGCTTAGCCTCTTTGGGGGGGCCTGAAGCTTTCTTT.

Details on this clone: Other DNA sequences within the sample encode an identical CDR3. The chain links TRBV5-1 to TRBJ2-5; 9 nucleotides line up with TRBD1. The CDR3 is 14 residues long. The germline gives CDR1 SGHRS, CDR2 YFSETQ. Trimming cost V 4 bases and J 5 bases; bases outside gene matches: 6. CDR3 loop: CASSPTGGGETQYF. The CDR3 coding sequence is TGCGCCAGCAGCCCTACAGGGGGCGGGGAGACCCAGTACTTC.

This chain connects TRBV5-4 to TRBJ1-2; tentative D call: TRBD1 (5 bases). The length of the CDR3 is 13 residues. Germline V gene sequence: CDR1 SGHNT, CDR2 YYREEE (reference sequence). The V end lost 5 bases, the J end lost 4 bases, and 12 bases lay between the germline ends. The CDR3 bases are TGTGCCAGCAGTTTTACAGGTTTCTATGGCTACACCTTC. Translated: CASSFTGFYGYTF.